This paragraph reports one TCR beta chain. This CDR3 contains 14 residues. Germline CDR1 MGHRA, CDR2 YSYEKL. V dropped 3 bases and J dropped 5; count of bases not matched to a gene: 0. This specimen belongs to a study of blood T cell repertoires in COVID-19. Some clones are missing from TCRdb's copy, which holds only in-frame ones; the method was immunoSEQ multiplex PCR. This table has approximately 210,000 clones, about 86% appearing once. The source of this sequence is a woman in her forties or fifties with acute COVID-19. The chain employs TRBV4-1 and TRBJ2-1; 11 nucleotides align to TRBD2. The source material was PBMCs or T cells enriched from blood (not recorded which). The CDR3 is CASSQTSGNNEQFF. The CDR3 region has the DNA TGCGCCAGCAGCCAGACTAGCGGGAACAATGAGCAGTTCTTC.